This T cell receptor beta chain was identified in a study of persistence of HIV-infected CD4 T cells. Stimulation used 10 ug/mL lysate from CMV-infected fibroblasts. Memory cells lacking CD40L and CD69 with high CD45RO were sorted. Donors were HIV-1-infected adults who began suppressive ART during chronic infection. Plasma HIV-1 RNA stayed below 50 copies/mL for at least 4 years. Sequencing used immunoSEQ version 4 in survey mode. Data came from immunoSEQ multiplex PCR; TCRdb stores just in-frame clones and leaves some out. The table includes tens of thousands of clones, roughly four fifths detected once. Whole-study findings and limits: Antigen-responding cells were enriched for degenerate expanded CDR3beta sequences. CMV- and Gag-responding cells had lower TCRbeta richness than CD3/CD28-responding cells.

On this clone: The antigen is unknown.

Looked up from germline, CDR1 is SGDLS and CDR2 is YYNGEE. The CDR3 is 16 residues long. Trimming shortened V by 0 bases and J by 2 bases, and 13 bases separated the two germline ends. Sequencing used CD4+ T cells sorted from PBMCs after roughly 18-hour stimulation, obtained from a patient who received antiretroviral therapy. The clonotype originates from an adult man with HIV who was CMV-seropositive. This chain joins TRBV9 and TRBJ2-3, with D maybe TRBD2 (6 bases). The CDR3 DNA reads as TGTGCCAGCAGCGTAGCGGGGGTGGGTTACACAGATACGCAGTATTTT. It yields the protein CASSVAGVGYTDTQYF. Looking up the rest from reference TRBV9 and TRBJ2-3 gives the full variable domain: DSGVTQTPKHLITATGQRVTLRCSPRSGDLSVYWYQQSLDQGLQFLIQYYNGEERAKGNILERFSAQQFPDLHSELNLSSLELGDSALYFCASSVAGVGYTDTQYFGPGTRLTVL.